The following is a T cell receptor (beta chain) sequence with its context. Its antigen is not identified. The data were obtained in a study of a mutant IDH1 vaccine in newly diagnosed glioma. Turning to the study itself: Earlier therapy was either radiotherapy, temozolomide, or both, and most got both. Notes on the study in general: Pseudoprogression showed no apparent link to changes in top peripheral T cell clonotypes.

Assay used: immunoSEQ multiplex PCR; TCRdb lists only in-frame clones, some missing. The sample has 20,000 to 25,000 clones, 91% seen once. Trimming removed 1 base from V and 4 bases from J; junction bases left unmatched: 11. The germline gives CDR1 SGHRS, CDR2 YFSETQ. The CDR3 covers 16 residues. The time point denotes: baseline, week 1 (first vaccination visit). Treatment indicated: pre-vaccination baseline after standard-of-care therapy. The study enrolled donors with new WHO grade 3 or 4 IDH1-mutant, ATRX-lost astrocytomas. This chain uses TRBV5-1 with TRBJ2-7; 7 nucleotides line up with TRBD1. The clonotype comes from a man younger than 40 with glioma. Sample: PBMCs, taken from a glioma patient treated with radiotherapy, temozolomide or both. The CDR3 DNA is TGCGCCAGCAGCTTGTGGCTCCAGGGGGTTTTTTACGAGCAGTACTTC. It codes for CASSLWLQGVFYEQYF.